Listed here are 18 T cell receptor beta chains from one sample, sequenced in a study of blood T cell repertoires in COVID-19. The protocol was immunoSEQ multiplex PCR, while the TCRdb copy is restricted to in-frame clones and leaves out a portion. The data show roughly 300,000 clones, with about 83% seen just once and roughly 1.1% held by the top ten. Sequenced sample: peripheral blood. Receptors were obtained from a woman aged 45-60 years with acute or convalescent COVID-19.

The V gene is TRBV6-2 or TRBV6-3, the J gene TRBJ2-1; 7 bases fit TRBD2. This CDR3 region has 15 residues. The germline V gene encodes CDR1 MNHEY and CDR2 SVGEGT. Trimming at V came to 5 bases and at J to 0 bases, leaving 4 bases not matched to a gene. The CDR3 bases are TGTGCCAGCAGTCGGTGGGAGGGCTCCTACAATGAGCAGTTCTTC. It codes for CASSRWEGSYNEQFF.

The V call is TRBV5-1, the J call TRBJ2-2; the match to TRBD1 covers 8 bases. The germline V gene has CDR1 SGHRS and CDR2 YFSETQ. This CDR3 is 14 amino acids long. Trimming took 4 bases from V and 7 from J; bases not matched to a gene: 6. The chain's CDR3 is CASSTGQVVGELFF. The CDR3 DNA reads TGCGCCAGCAGCACGGGACAGGTCGTCGGGGAGCTGTTTTTT.

This clone was seen only once. V and J are TRBV5-6 and TRBJ1-2, with 7 bases that match TRBD1. The CDR3 has 14 residues. Per germline, CDR1 SGHDT and CDR2 YYEEEE. The V segment lost 4 bases and the J segment 7 bases; nucleotides outside the gene matches: 10. As DNA, the CDR3 is TGTGCCAGCAGCACCGAACAGGGGTCGCTTGGCTACACCTTC. Residues: CASSTEQGSLGYTF.

This clone has a single count. The V call is TRBV3-1 (or the pseudogene TRBV3-2), the J call TRBJ1-2, with D perhaps matching TRBD1 (5 bases). Germline-derived CDR1 and CDR2 are LGHDT and YNNKEL (reference sequence). Trimming shortened V by 1 base and J by 4 bases, and 13 bases separated the two germline ends. The CDR3 extends over 15 amino acids. CDR3 DNA: TGTGCCAGCAGCCAAGCGTCGACAGCGACCTATGGCTACACCTTC. Translation: CASSQASTATYGYTF.

This chain connects TRBV18 to TRBJ2-2, with D possibly TRBD1 on 5 matching bases. Trimming stripped 3 bases from V and 0 bases from J, with 14 bases between. Looked up from germline, CDR1 is KGHSH and CDR2 is LQKENI. The CDR3 has 17 amino acids. The CDR3 protein is CASSPATVTANTGELFF. The CDR3 DNA is TGTGCCAGCTCACCTGCCACAGTGACAGCGAACACCGGGGAGCTGTTTTTT.

In its sample, this clone was seen a few times. This chain uses TRBV2 with TRBJ2-7, with 8 bases lining up with TRBD1. The CDR3 contains 11 residues. V lost 6 bases and J lost 7; bases outside the gene matches: 2. Germline V CDR1 and CDR2: SNHLY, FYNNEI. The DNA of the CDR3 is TGTGCCAGCAGCAGGGGGCTAGAGCAGTACTTC. Translating it yields CASSRGLEQYF.

The V gene is TRBV11-2, the J gene TRBJ2-5; D gene ambiguous. Trimming pared 5 bases from V and 2 bases from J, leaving 15 bases between. CDR3 length: 15 residues. Germline-derived CDR1 and CDR2 are SGHAT and FQNNGV. The CDR3 sequence: CASSPSPASQETQYF. CDR3 bases: TGTGCCAGCAGCCCTTCTCCCGCGAGTCAAGAGACCCAGTACTTC.

V is TRBV19 and J is TRBJ2-1; 10 bases line up with TRBD1. Germline lookup yields CDR1 LNHDA and CDR2 SQIVND (reference sequence). The J segment lost 5 bases and the V segment lost 7 bases, leaving 8 bases of the junction unmatched. This CDR3 spans 15 amino acids. The CDR3 sequence is CASTPRDRGNNEQFF. The CDR3 bases are TGTGCCAGTACCCCCCGGGACAGGGGCAACAATGAGCAGTTCTTC.

This chain joins TRBV10-3 and TRBJ1-1, with a possible D match to TRBD1 (5 bases). V gave up 4 bases and J gave up 1 base, with 13 bases separating them. CDR3 length: 15 amino acids. CDR1 is ENHRY and CDR2 is SYGVKD in the germline V gene. In DNA, the CDR3 is TGTGCCATCAGTGGTGGGGGACTAGGGAACACTGAAGCTTTCTTT. Protein product: CAISGGGLGNTEAFF.

The rearrangement uses TRBV12-5 and TRBJ1-5, with 12 bases identical to TRBD1. The CDR3 runs to 20 residues. V was clipped by 0 bases and J by 0 bases; unmatched bases: 9. Germline lookup yields CDR1 LGHNT and CDR2 FRNRAP. The CDR3 DNA is TGTGCTAGTGGTTTGGTCTTACTGGGGACAGGGGGCCATAGCAATCAGCCCCAGCATTTT. Amino acid sequence: CASGLVLLGTGGHSNQPQHF.

The genes are TRBV19 and TRBJ2-7; D uncertain. Germline values: CDR1 LNHDA, CDR2 SQIVND (reference sequence). The CDR3 totals 13 residues. The V end lost 5 bases, the J end lost 5 bases, and 13 bases lay between the germline ends. The CDR3 nucleotides read TGTGCCAGTAGTGCCGTCTCAGAGGACGAGCAGTACTTC. Its translation is CASSAVSEDEQYF.

The chain combines TRBV3-1 (or the pseudogene TRBV3-2) with TRBJ1-1; no clear D gene. CDR1 is LGHDT and CDR2 is YNNKEL in the germline V gene (reference sequence). V lost 2 bases and J 4 bases, leaving 14 bases between the germline ends. CDR3 length: 15 amino acids. CDR3: CASSQNSGLITEAFF. The CDR3 nucleotides are TGTGCCAGCAGCCAAAATTCGGGATTAATCACTGAAGCTTTCTTT.

This chain connects TRBV11-2 to TRBJ1-2; D is ambiguous. The germline V gene has CDR1 SGHAT and CDR2 FQNNGV. Trimming took 6 bases from V and 1 from J, leaving 6 bases between them. This CDR3 contains 12 residues. DNA of the CDR3: TGTGCCAGCAGTTTTAATAACTATGGCTACACCTTC. Protein product: CASSFNNYGYTF.

The V call is TRBV18, the J call TRBJ1-3, with D possibly matching TRBD1 (5 bases). CDR1 is KGHSH and CDR2 is LQKENI in the germline V gene. CDR3 size: 15 residues. V lost 3 bases to trimming and J lost 8 bases, with 17 bases between them. CDR3 amino acids: CASSPTAGGSDTIYF. For the CDR3, the DNA is TGTGCCAGCTCACCGACGGCGGGGGGGTCGGACACCATATATTTT.

This CDR3 reads CASRQGPGGGYTF. CDR3 sequence (DNA): TGTGCCAGCAGGCAGGGCCCAGGGGGGGGCTACACCTTC. The chain is built from TRBV30 and TRBJ1-2, with 7 bases aligning to TRBD1. V trimming: 8 bases; J trimming: 8 bases; junction bases outside the gene matches: 14. CDR3 length: 13 residues. Germline V CDR1 and CDR2: GTSNPN, SVGIG (reference sequence).

V gene TRBV9 combines with J gene TRBJ2-7; TRBD2 matches at 7 bases. Germline V CDR1 and CDR2: SGDLS, YYNGEE. The ends lost 4 bases at V and 4 bases at J; junction bases unmatched: 5. This CDR3 comprises 13 residues. CDR3 DNA sequence: TGTGCCAGCAGCCGAGCTAGCGGATACGAGCAGTACTTC. It codes for CASSRASGYEQYF. The full variable domain, completed using reference TRBV9 and TRBJ2-7, is DSGVTQTPKHLITATGQRVTLRCSPRSGDLSVYWYQQSLDQGLQFLIQYYNGEERAKGNILERFSAQQFPDLHSELNLSSLELGDSALYFCASSRASGYEQYFGPGTRLTVT.

The rearrangement joins TRBV7-9 to TRBJ1-4; D is possibly TRBD1 (5 bases). The CDR3 consists of 14 residues. With 0 bases removed from V and 8 bases from J, the gap between germline ends came to 10 bases. CDR1 is SEHNR and CDR2 is FQNEAQ in the germline V gene (reference sequence). CDR3 bases: TGTGCCAGCAGCTTAGCAGGGGTTAGCGAAAAACTGTTTTTT. Its protein product is CASSLAGVSEKLFF.

The genes are TRBV5-4 and TRBJ2-5; D not certain. CDR1 is SGHNT and CDR2 is YYREEE in the germline V gene (reference sequence). The CDR3 is 15 residues long. V shed 4 bases and J shed 5 bases, with 18 bases lying between them. CDR3 DNA: TGTGCCAGCAGCCGCGGCGAGATAGTAGGCGAGACCCAGTACTTC. Translating gives CASSRGEIVGETQYF.